The rows below give T cell receptor beta chains drawn from one sample of a study of cytomegalovirus exposure and HLA in healthy donors. Repertoires were generated with immunoSEQ multiplex PCR, while TCRdb's copy carries only in-frame clones and drops some. The table for this sample gives around 84,000 clones. Sequenced: PBMCs. The receptors were sampled from a man under 40 in good health and CMV-seronegative. CDR3s leave out the opening cysteine and the closing phenylalanine or tryptophan. Each record gives: J gene, V gene, CDR3 protein.

j_call: TRBJ1-3
v_call: TRBV7-9
cdr3_aa: ASRSPSGNTIY

j_call: TRBJ2-3
v_call: TRBV6-5
cdr3_aa: ASGQTGEADTQY

j_call: TRBJ2-5
v_call: TRBV6-5
cdr3_aa: ASSSTRDFEETQY

j_call: TRBJ1-4
v_call: TRBV2
cdr3_aa: AVGGEEKLF

j_call: TRBJ1-5
v_call: TRBV28
cdr3_aa: ASSLAGLLGQPQH

j_call: TRBJ2-7
v_call: TRBV18
cdr3_aa: ASSPIGTGIHEQY

j_call: TRBJ1-5
v_call: TRBV19
cdr3_aa: ASSTRDRGGQPQH

j_call: TRBJ2-1
v_call: TRBV2
cdr3_aa: ASRPGGRSYNEQF

j_call: TRBJ2-7
v_call: TRBV7-8
cdr3_aa: ASSLAIDGLSYEQY

j_call: TRBJ2-3
v_call: TRBV4-1
cdr3_aa: ASSQGDWTSPHPTDTQY

j_call: TRBJ1-2
v_call: TRBV2
cdr3_aa: ASTGHPEDYGYT

j_call: TRBJ1-5
v_call: TRBV28
cdr3_aa: ASAGVGQPQH

j_call: TRBJ1-3
v_call: TRBV6-5
cdr3_aa: ASSSPIDTIY

j_call: TRBJ2-2
v_call: TRBV4-2
cdr3_aa: ASSDPGQRLTGELF

j_call: TRBJ2-7
v_call: TRBV5-6
cdr3_aa: ASSLAGEAGWQGEQY

j_call: TRBJ1-1
v_call: TRBV6-1
cdr3_aa: ASSVNQGTNTEAF

j_call: TRBJ1-2
v_call: TRBV27
cdr3_aa: ASADRGQGGYT

j_call: TRBJ1-1
v_call: TRBV9
cdr3_aa: ASSYSGGAGTEAF

j_call: TRBJ2-1
v_call: TRBV5-5
cdr3_aa: ASSLVGLLGGPGNEQF

j_call: TRBJ1-1
v_call: TRBV25-1
cdr3_aa: ASSGTVTNTEAF

j_call: TRBJ2-7
v_call: TRBV15
cdr3_aa: ATSREFGGEQY

j_call: TRBJ2-2
v_call: TRBV23-1
cdr3_aa: ASSRTGPWELF

j_call: TRBJ1-1
v_call: TRBV2
cdr3_aa: ASSEGEWDRANTEAF

j_call: TRBJ2-1
v_call: TRBV9
cdr3_aa: ASSVNPPGAGDNEQF

j_call: TRBJ2-1
v_call: TRBV6-5
cdr3_aa: ASSYSPEDNEQF

j_call: TRBJ2-3
v_call: TRBV19
cdr3_aa: ASSIESGGALDTQY

j_call: TRBJ1-5
v_call: TRBV27
cdr3_aa: ASSFLTGTGANQPQH

j_call: TRBJ1-5
v_call: TRBV6-5
cdr3_aa: ASALDSEQPQH

j_call: TRBJ2-1
v_call: TRBV5-6
cdr3_aa: ATSSWDLNNEQF

j_call: TRBJ2-1
v_call: TRBV6-5
cdr3_aa: ASRGRGVSNEQF

j_call: TRBJ1-1
v_call: TRBV27
cdr3_aa: ASRETGVNTEAF

j_call: TRBJ1-1
v_call: TRBV5-4
cdr3_aa: ASSDPDRASEAF

j_call: TRBJ2-3
v_call: TRBV11-3
cdr3_aa: ASSSGTGTDTQY

j_call: TRBJ2-3
v_call: TRBV5-1
cdr3_aa: ASSSGTSGLTDTQY

j_call: TRBJ2-7
v_call: TRBV20-1
cdr3_aa: SASGDYEQY

j_call: TRBJ1-2
v_call: TRBV7-8
cdr3_aa: ASSLGGVANYGYT

j_call: TRBJ2-5
v_call: TRBV9
cdr3_aa: ASSVADNQETQY

j_call: TRBJ2-7
v_call: TRBV4-2
cdr3_aa: ASSQEGTSGRSEQY

j_call: TRBJ2-7
v_call: TRBV30
cdr3_aa: AWRTTHEQY

j_call: TRBJ2-1
v_call: TRBV5-6
cdr3_aa: ASSSVIAGVSYNEQF

j_call: TRBJ2-3
v_call: TRBV5-1
cdr3_aa: ASRGTGAPPSTQY

j_call: TRBJ1-2
v_call: TRBV19
cdr3_aa: ASRLTGTPYGYT

j_call: TRBJ2-1
v_call: TRBV4-3
cdr3_aa: ASSQDMIGLAGQSSYNEQF

j_call: TRBJ1-1
v_call: TRBV6-6
cdr3_aa: ASIMRGSEAF

j_call: TRBJ1-5
v_call: TRBV5-1
cdr3_aa: ASSLARREGNQPQH

j_call: TRBJ2-1
v_call: TRBV6-6
cdr3_aa: ASSYAVMASNEQF

j_call: TRBJ1-4
v_call: TRBV10-3
cdr3_aa: AIRPGQGSSANEKLF

j_call: TRBJ1-5
v_call: TRBV18
cdr3_aa: ASSPQGSNQPQH

j_call: TRBJ1-2
v_call: TRBV9
cdr3_aa: ASSAGGAGYT

j_call: TRBJ2-1
v_call: TRBV4-1
cdr3_aa: ASSQRSGLGQNEQF

j_call: TRBJ2-2
v_call: TRBV5-1
cdr3_aa: ASSGTGGYTGELF

j_call: TRBJ2-2
v_call: TRBV9
cdr3_aa: ASSVSGLAYTGELF

j_call: TRBJ2-7
v_call: TRBV11-1
cdr3_aa: ASSLSGGRYEQY

j_call: TRBJ1-1
v_call: TRBV2
cdr3_aa: ASRASYRGQAF

j_call: TRBJ1-5
v_call: TRBV15
cdr3_aa: ATSGQSWYGTGSGQPQH